A selection of T cell receptor beta chains follows, all from one sample in a study of cytomegalovirus exposure and HLA in healthy donors. Repertoires were generated with immunoSEQ multiplex PCR, while TCRdb's copy carries only in-frame clones and drops some. Among around 100,000 clones listed, approximately 73% were seen once. Source material: PBMCs. The receptors originated from a woman aged 18-29 years in good health and CMV-seropositive. Each CDR3 is given with its conserved first and last residue. Fields, in order: J gene, V gene, clone size, CDR3 protein. Rows may omit the clone size; those that give it use once, few, many or a size class.

j_gene: TRBJ1-3; v_gene: TRBV6-5; abundance: few; CDR3aa: CASSYTGTGVGNTIYF
j_gene: TRBJ1-2; v_gene: TRBV5-1; abundance: NA; CDR3aa: CASSNTGLRNYGYTF
j_gene: TRBJ1-6; v_gene: TRBV21-1; abundance: NA; CDR3aa: CASSKARGNNSPLHF
j_gene: TRBJ1-1; v_gene: TRBV7-8; abundance: NA; CDR3aa: CASSLASEAFF
j_gene: TRBJ1-1; v_gene: TRBV28; abundance: NA; CDR3aa: CASYFGAVYMNTEAFF
j_gene: TRBJ2-7; v_gene: TRBV5-1; abundance: few; CDR3aa: CASSPDSLSYEQYF
j_gene: TRBJ1-1; v_gene: TRBV7-3; abundance: NA; CDR3aa: CASSLTLTGLNTEAFF
j_gene: TRBJ2-7; v_gene: TRBV27; abundance: NA; CDR3aa: CASSTDRGSEQYF
j_gene: TRBJ1-1; v_gene: TRBV7-9; abundance: few; CDR3aa: CASSHMGDLNTEAFF
j_gene: TRBJ2-1; v_gene: TRBV9; abundance: NA; CDR3aa: CASSVGVDSNEQFF
j_gene: TRBJ1-2; v_gene: TRBV11-2; abundance: NA; CDR3aa: CASSLVIRGFGYGYTF
j_gene: TRBJ1-5; v_gene: TRBV2; abundance: NA; CDR3aa: CASGGGQSNQPQHF
j_gene: TRBJ2-1; v_gene: TRBV5-6; abundance: NA; CDR3aa: CASSINYNEQFF
j_gene: TRBJ2-7; v_gene: TRBV4-3; abundance: NA; CDR3aa: CASSQVSAGQGSYEQYF
j_gene: TRBJ2-2; v_gene: TRBV6-6; abundance: NA; CDR3aa: CASSYSRGRITGELFF
j_gene: TRBJ1-1; v_gene: TRBV9; abundance: NA; CDR3aa: CASSSRVSNTEAFF
j_gene: TRBJ1-3; v_gene: TRBV29-1; abundance: NA; CDR3aa: CSGTAVSGNTIYF
j_gene: TRBJ2-3; v_gene: TRBV6-4; abundance: once; CDR3aa: CASSVLGAGVDTQYF
j_gene: TRBJ2-7; v_gene: TRBV30; abundance: few; CDR3aa: CACNLRSHEQYF
j_gene: TRBJ2-7; v_gene: TRBV11-2; abundance: NA; CDR3aa: CASSFPPTPPDEQYF
j_gene: TRBJ2-1; v_gene: TRBV7-3; abundance: NA; CDR3aa: CASSLLAGVWNEQFF
j_gene: TRBJ1-2; v_gene: TRBV2; abundance: NA; CDR3aa: CASSAQGANYGYTF
j_gene: TRBJ2-7; v_gene: TRBV10-3; abundance: NA; CDR3aa: CAISSVSSEQYF
j_gene: TRBJ2-1; v_gene: TRBV2; abundance: NA; CDR3aa: CASSPQGSYNEQFF
j_gene: TRBJ2-3; v_gene: TRBV6-6; abundance: NA; CDR3aa: CASTPGGNTDTQYF
j_gene: TRBJ2-2; v_gene: TRBV7-3; abundance: few; CDR3aa: CASSFTTAGELFF
j_gene: TRBJ1-2; v_gene: TRBV28; abundance: NA; CDR3aa: CASSLGGYGYTF
j_gene: TRBJ2-5; v_gene: TRBV29-1; abundance: NA; CDR3aa: CIYRDYQETQYF
j_gene: TRBJ2-5; v_gene: TRBV9; abundance: NA; CDR3aa: CASSGTGFQETQYF
j_gene: TRBJ2-7; v_gene: TRBV4-2; abundance: NA; CDR3aa: CASSHVSGTSNVYEQYF
j_gene: TRBJ2-5; v_gene: TRBV6-5; abundance: NA; CDR3aa: CASSIRLPEETQYF
j_gene: TRBJ2-3; v_gene: TRBV2; abundance: NA; CDR3aa: CASSEAAGYEEDTQYF
j_gene: TRBJ2-3; v_gene: TRBV7-9; abundance: few; CDR3aa: CASSFGLALRDTQYF
j_gene: TRBJ1-5; v_gene: TRBV6-1; abundance: NA; CDR3aa: CASGAVSNQPQHF
j_gene: TRBJ2-5; v_gene: TRBV2; abundance: few; CDR3aa: CASSVGRTSGTTPETQYF
j_gene: TRBJ2-5; v_gene: TRBV5-1; abundance: NA; CDR3aa: CASSLGGVSETQYF
j_gene: TRBJ1-4; v_gene: TRBV7-9; abundance: NA; CDR3aa: CASSLGGQGTEKLFF
j_gene: TRBJ2-5; v_gene: TRBV5-1; abundance: NA; CDR3aa: CASSPTVASGEETQYF
j_gene: TRBJ2-5; v_gene: TRBV29-1; abundance: once; CDR3aa: CSVRHLFQETQYF
j_gene: TRBJ1-2; v_gene: TRBV11-2; abundance: NA; CDR3aa: CASSTYVGTDITYGYTF
j_gene: TRBJ2-1; v_gene: TRBV29-1; abundance: few; CDR3aa: CSSLGGSPHNEQFF
j_gene: TRBJ2-7; v_gene: TRBV7-9; abundance: NA; CDR3aa: CASLGLGPYEQYF